The 12 T cell receptor beta chains below come from one sample, sequenced in a study of blood T cell repertoires in COVID-19. Here immunoSEQ multiplex PCR was the method, and the copy in TCRdb shows in-frame clones only, minus some. The sample lists 100,000 or so clones, roughly four fifths occurring once. Source material: peripheral blood. All receptors come from a man between 65 and 79 years old with active or convalescent COVID-19.

This rearrangement joins TRBV15 to TRBJ1-5; D gene ambiguous. Trimming stripped 6 bases from V and 3 bases from J, with 15 bases between. The CDR3 consists of 15 residues. Germline V CDR1 and CDR2: LNHNV, YYDKDF (reference sequence). CDR3 bases: TGTGCCACCAGAAGTTCAGGTGGGCCCAATCAGCCCCAGCATTTT. Translating it yields CATRSSGGPNQPQHF.

The genes are TRBV5-1 and TRBJ1-4, with a weak D call TRBD1 (5 bases). V was shortened by 0 bases and J by 3 bases, with 6 bases between the two germline ends. The CDR3 is 14 amino acids. Germline assignment: CDR1 SGHRS and CDR2 YFSETQ. The CDR3 DNA reads TGCGCCAGCAGCTTGGACAGGCCTAATGAAAAACTGTTTTTT. Translating gives CASSLDRPNEKLFF.

The CDR3 is CASSLNRVAGELFF. The CDR3 nucleotides read TGTGCCAGCAGCTTAAACAGGGTTGCCGGGGAGCTGTTTTTT. The J gene is TRBJ2-2, the V gene TRBV7-8, with TRBD1 as a possible D gene (6 bases). The CDR3 covers 14 residues. V was clipped by 2 bases and J by 6 bases, with 10 bases between them. The germline gives CDR1 SGHVS, CDR2 FQNEAQ.

V and J are TRBV19 and TRBJ1-5; 9 nucleotides match TRBD1. Germline V gene data show CDR1 as LNHDA and CDR2 as SQIVND (reference sequence). This CDR3 has 16 amino acids. The V segment lost 7 bases and the J segment 4 bases; nucleotides outside the gene matches: 11. CDR3 sequence (DNA): TGTGCCAGTACCCGCAGCCGGGACAGGGATAATCAGCCCCAGCATTTT. Translated: CASTRSRDRDNQPQHF.

This clone was detected a few times. This chain joins TRBV5-1 and TRBJ1-3; 8 bases agree with TRBD1. This CDR3 contains 15 residues. V lost 3 bases to trimming and J lost 3 bases; unmatched junction nucleotides: 5. CDR1 is SGHRS and CDR2 is YFSETQ in the germline V gene. CDR3 in amino acids: CASSSGQGFGNTIYF. The CDR3 nucleotides read TGCGCCAGCAGCTCCGGACAGGGATTTGGAAACACCATATATTTT.

This clone was detected a few times. Different DNA sequences within this sample yield the same CDR3. CDR3: CAWSVLRGNTEAFF. For the CDR3, the DNA is TGTGCCTGGAGTGTACTAAGGGGGAACACTGAAGCTTTCTTT. V is TRBV30 and J is TRBJ1-1; perhaps TRBD1 as D (5 bases). In germline, CDR1 is GTSNPN, CDR2 SVGIG (reference sequence). V lost 0 bases, J lost 1 base, and 9 bases lay in between. This CDR3 has 14 residues. Supplemented by reference TRBV30 and TRBJ1-1, the full variable domain reads SQTIHQWPATLVQPVGSPLSLECTVEGTSNPNLYWYRQAAGRGLQLLFYSVGIGQISSEVPQNLSASRPQDRQFILSSKKLLLSDSGFYLCAWSVLRGNTEAFFGQGTRLTVV.

The chain combines TRBV20-1 with TRBJ1-1; D unresolved. This CDR3 has 11 residues. Trimming took 5 bases from V and 10 from J, leaving 14 bases between them. Germline CDR1 is DFQATT and CDR2 is SNEGSKA (reference sequence). CDR3 nucleotide sequence: TGCAGTGCTCCCTTGACCCGGGGAGCTTTCTTT. Protein product: CSAPLTRGAFF.

This sequence joins TRBV5-6 and TRBJ1-5; no firm D call. V lost 0 bases to trimming and J lost 5 bases, with 6 bases between them. The length of the CDR3 is 13 residues. Germline CDR1 reads SGHDT; CDR2 reads YYEEEE. As DNA, the CDR3 is TGTGCCAGCAGCTTGGGGCAGTATCAGCCCCAGCATTTT. Amino acid sequence: CASSLGQYQPQHF.

Points on this clone: This specimen includes other DNA sequences encoding the same CDR3. CDR3 loop: CATSRDDRGNQPQHF. As DNA, the CDR3 is TGTGCCACCAGCAGAGATGACAGGGGCAATCAGCCCCAGCATTTT. The J gene is TRBJ1-5, the V gene TRBV15; 7 bases are shared with TRBD1. The CDR3 is 15 residues long. Germline V gives CDR1 LNHNV, CDR2 YYDKDF (reference sequence). J gave up 2 bases and V 0 bases, and 1 base lay outside the gene matches.

The V and J genes are TRBV19 and TRBJ1-1, with 10 bases that match TRBD1. CDR3 length: 17 amino acids. CDR1 is LNHDA and CDR2 is SQIVND in the germline V gene (reference sequence). The junction had 10 bases not matched to a gene; V was cut back by 6 bases and J by 0 bases. The CDR3 DNA reads TGTGCCAGTAGGCGTGGGGACAGGGGATTCATGAACACTGAAGCTTTCTTT. Amino acids: CASRRGDRGFMNTEAFF. Looking up the rest from reference TRBV19 and TRBJ1-1 gives the full variable domain: DGGITQSPKYLFRKEGQNVTLSCEQNLNHDAMYWYRQDPGQGLRLIYYSQIVNDFQKGDIAEGYSVSREKKESFPLTVTSAQKNPTAFYLCASRRGDRGFMNTEAFFGQGTRLTVV.

The chain employs TRBV7-9 and TRBJ1-6; TRBD1 is a possible D gene (6 bases). Germline V CDR1 and CDR2: SEHNR, FQNEAQ (reference sequence). V was cut by 2 bases and J by 7 bases, with 12 bases left in between. The CDR3 has 15 amino acids. The CDR3, as DNA: TGTGCCAGCAGCTTAACGGGTCAGGGGAATTCACCCCTCCACTTT. Protein: CASSLTGQGNSPLHF.

This clone was seen a single time. The rearrangement links TRBV10-3 to TRBJ2-7, with 8 positions matching TRBD2. The J segment lost 7 bases and the V segment lost 9 bases, leaving 8 bases of the junction unmatched. The CDR3 extends over 12 amino acids. CDR1 and CDR2 from the germline V gene are ENHRY and SYGVKD. In nucleotides, the CDR3 is TGTGCCATATCGGGCGGGGGGCCAGAGCAGTACTTC. It codes for CAISGGGPEQYF.